These 5 T cell receptor beta chains were all obtained from the same sample, sequenced in a study of T cell responses to AZD1222 COVID-19 vaccine. This table comes from immunoSEQ multiplex PCR, and its TCRdb copy is limited to in-frame clones, with some not included. The sample has 85,000 to 120,000 clones, roughly 90% seen once. The sequenced sample was peripheral blood, obtained on day 0 of AZD1222 vaccination. Receptors originate from an adult in good health.

The chain employs TRBV6-5 and TRBJ1-1, with D possibly TRBD1 on 5 matching bases. The germline V gene encodes CDR1 MNHEY and CDR2 SVGAGI. CDR3 length: 15 residues. V was pared by 6 bases and J by 2 bases, with 16 bases between. CDR3 sequence (DNA): TGTGCCAGCAGATGGGGGAGAGATTTAAACACTGAAGCTTTCTTT. Residues: CASRWGRDLNTEAFF.

The V and J genes are TRBV19 and TRBJ2-2; 9 bases fit TRBD2. V shed 3 bases and J 7 bases; nucleotides not matched to a gene: 6. Germline CDR1 reads LNHDA; CDR2 reads SQIVND (reference sequence). The CDR3 has 15 amino acids. CDR3 sequence reads: CASSILAGAHGELFF. The CDR3 nucleotides read TGTGCCAGTAGTATTTTAGCGGGAGCCCACGGGGAGCTGTTTTTT.

V usage is TRBV18 and J usage is TRBJ2-3; TRBD2 aligns across 7 bases. The length of the CDR3 is 14 residues. The V gene's germline CDR1 is KGHSH and CDR2 LQKENI. V trimming: 3 bases; J trimming: 1 base; junction bases outside the gene matches: 1. This CDR3 reads CASSPGGGTDTQYF. In DNA form, the CDR3 reads TGTGCCAGCTCACCGGGAGGGGGCACAGATACGCAGTATTTT.

The V call is TRBV3-1 (or the pseudogene TRBV3-2), the J call TRBJ1-5; no reliable D call. V lost 1 base and J lost 4, with 11 bases in between. The CDR3 is 15 amino acids. CDR1 is LGHDT, CDR2 YNNKEL, per germline (reference sequence). This CDR3 reads CASSQGSGYNQPQHF. The CDR3 DNA is TGTGCCAGCAGCCAAGGCTCGGGGTATAATCAGCCCCAGCATTTT.

The CDR3 is CASSTDRSSEAFF. The DNA of the CDR3 is TGCGCCAGCAGCACGGACAGATCCTCTGAAGCTTTCTTT. The chain couples TRBV5-1 to TRBJ1-1, with D possibly matching TRBD1 (6 bases). The CDR3 totals 13 residues. Trimming shortened V by 4 bases and J by 6 bases, and 13 bases separated the two germline ends. Germline loops: CDR1 SGHRS, CDR2 YFSETQ.